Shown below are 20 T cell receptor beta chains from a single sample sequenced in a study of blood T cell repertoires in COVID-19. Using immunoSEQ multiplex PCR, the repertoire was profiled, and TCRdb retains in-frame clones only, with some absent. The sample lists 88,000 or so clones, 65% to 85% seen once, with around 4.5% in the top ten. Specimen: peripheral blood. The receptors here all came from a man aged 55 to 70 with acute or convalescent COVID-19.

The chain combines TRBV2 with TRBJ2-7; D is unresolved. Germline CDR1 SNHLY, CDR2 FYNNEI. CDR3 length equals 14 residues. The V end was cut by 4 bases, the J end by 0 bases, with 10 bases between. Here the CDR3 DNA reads TGTGCCAGCAGTGGCAGGTCCGACTCCTACGAGCAGTACTTC. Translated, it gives CASSGRSDSYEQYF.

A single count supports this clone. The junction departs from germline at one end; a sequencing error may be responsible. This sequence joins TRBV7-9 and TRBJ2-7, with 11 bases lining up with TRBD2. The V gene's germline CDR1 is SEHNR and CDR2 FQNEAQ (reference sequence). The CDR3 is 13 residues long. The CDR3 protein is CASSLAGLAVPSF. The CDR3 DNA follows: TGTGCCAGCAGCTTAGCGGGACTAGCGGTACCCTCCTTC.

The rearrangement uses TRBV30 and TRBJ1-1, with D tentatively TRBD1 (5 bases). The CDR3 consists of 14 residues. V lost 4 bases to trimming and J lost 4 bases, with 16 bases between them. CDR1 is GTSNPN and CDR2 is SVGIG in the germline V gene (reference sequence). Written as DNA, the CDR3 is TGTGCCTGGAAGACTTCGGGGGGTGCCACTGAAGCTTTCTTT. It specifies CAWKTSGGATEAFF.

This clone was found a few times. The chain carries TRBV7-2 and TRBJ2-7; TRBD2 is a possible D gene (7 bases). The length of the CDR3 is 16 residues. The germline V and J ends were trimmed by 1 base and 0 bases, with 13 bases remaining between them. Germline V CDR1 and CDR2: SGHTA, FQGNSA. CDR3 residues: CASSLVAGDTSYEQYF. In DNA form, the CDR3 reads TGTGCCAGCAGCTTAGTGGCGGGGGACACCTCCTACGAGCAGTACTTC.

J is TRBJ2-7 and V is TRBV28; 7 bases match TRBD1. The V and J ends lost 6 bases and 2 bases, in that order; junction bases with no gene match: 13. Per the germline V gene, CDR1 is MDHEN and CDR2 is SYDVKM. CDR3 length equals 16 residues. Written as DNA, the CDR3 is TGTGCCAGCAGCTCTCGTCCGGGACAGCCAACCTACGAGCAGTACTTC. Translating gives CASSSRPGQPTYEQYF.

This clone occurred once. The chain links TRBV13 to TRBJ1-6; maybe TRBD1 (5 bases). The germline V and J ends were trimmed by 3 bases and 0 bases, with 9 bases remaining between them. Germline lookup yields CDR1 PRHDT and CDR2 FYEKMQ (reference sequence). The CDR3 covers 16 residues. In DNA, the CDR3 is TGTGCCAGCAGCTTGGAAGACAGCTCCTATAATTCACCCCTCCACTTT. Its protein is CASSLEDSSYNSPLHF.

CDR3 region: CASRVRGPTEAFF. Written as DNA, the CDR3 is TGTGCCAGCAGGGTCAGGGGGCCAACTGAAGCTTTCTTT. This chain links TRBV12-3 or TRBV12-4 with TRBJ1-1; 8 bases align to TRBD1. The length of the CDR3 is 13 residues. V lost 6 bases and J lost 5; bases outside the gene matches: 5.

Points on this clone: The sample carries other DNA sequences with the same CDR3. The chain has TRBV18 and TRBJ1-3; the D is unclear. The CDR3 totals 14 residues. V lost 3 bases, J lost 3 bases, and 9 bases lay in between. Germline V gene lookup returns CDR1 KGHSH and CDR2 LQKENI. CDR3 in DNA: TGTGCCAGCTCACCGACGGGTGATGGAAACACCATATATTTT. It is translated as CASSPTGDGNTIYF.

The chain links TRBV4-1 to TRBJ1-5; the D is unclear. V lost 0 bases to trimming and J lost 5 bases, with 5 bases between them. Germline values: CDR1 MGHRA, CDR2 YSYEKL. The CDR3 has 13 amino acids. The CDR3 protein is CASSQERDQPQHF. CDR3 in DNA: TGCGCCAGCAGCCAAGAGAGAGATCAGCCCCAGCATTTT.

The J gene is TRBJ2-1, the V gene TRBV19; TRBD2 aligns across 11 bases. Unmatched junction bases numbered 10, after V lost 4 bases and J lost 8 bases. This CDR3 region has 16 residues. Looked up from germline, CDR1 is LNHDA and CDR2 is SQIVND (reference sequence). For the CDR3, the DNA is TGTGCCAGTAGTACTGGTACTAGCGGGAGTAAAGATGAGCAGTTCTTC. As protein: CASSTGTSGSKDEQFF. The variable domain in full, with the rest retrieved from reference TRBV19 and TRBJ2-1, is DGGITQSPKYLFRKEGQNVTLSCEQNLNHDAMYWYRQDPGQGLRLIYYSQIVNDFQKGDIAEGYSVSREKKESFPLTVTSAQKNPTAFYLCASSTGTSGSKDEQFFGPGTRLTVL.

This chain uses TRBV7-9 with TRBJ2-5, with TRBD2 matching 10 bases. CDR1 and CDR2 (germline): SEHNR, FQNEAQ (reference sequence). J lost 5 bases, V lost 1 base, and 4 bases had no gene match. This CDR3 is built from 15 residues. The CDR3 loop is CASSLVAGGQETQYF. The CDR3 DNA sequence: TGTGCCAGCAGCTTAGTAGCGGGGGGTCAGGAGACCCAGTACTTC. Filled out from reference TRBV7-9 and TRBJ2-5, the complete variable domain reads DTGVSQNPRHKITKRGQNVTFRCDPISEHNRLYWYRQTLGQGPEFLTYFQNEAQLEKSRLLSDRFSAERPKGSFSTLEIQRTEQGDSAMYLCASSLVAGGQETQYFGPGTRLLVL.

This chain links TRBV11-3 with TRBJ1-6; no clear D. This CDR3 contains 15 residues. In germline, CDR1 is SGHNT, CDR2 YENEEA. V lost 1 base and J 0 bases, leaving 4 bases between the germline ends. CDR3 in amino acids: CASSLASSYNSPLHF. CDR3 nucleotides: TGTGCCAGCAGCTTAGCGAGCTCCTATAATTCACCCCTCCACTTT.

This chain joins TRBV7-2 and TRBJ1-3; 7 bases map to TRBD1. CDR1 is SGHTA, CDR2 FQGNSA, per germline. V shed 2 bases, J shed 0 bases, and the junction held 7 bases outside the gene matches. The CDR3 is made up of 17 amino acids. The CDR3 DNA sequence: TGTGCCAGCAGCTTACTCCCGGGACAGTACTCTGGAAACACCATATATTTT. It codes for CASSLLPGQYSGNTIYF.

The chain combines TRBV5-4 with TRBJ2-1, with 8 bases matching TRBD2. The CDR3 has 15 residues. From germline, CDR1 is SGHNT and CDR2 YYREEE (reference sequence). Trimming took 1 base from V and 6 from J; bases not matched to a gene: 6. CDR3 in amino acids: CASSLPGGHINEQFF. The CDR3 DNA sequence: TGTGCCAGCAGCTTGCCGGGGGGGCATATCAATGAGCAGTTCTTC.

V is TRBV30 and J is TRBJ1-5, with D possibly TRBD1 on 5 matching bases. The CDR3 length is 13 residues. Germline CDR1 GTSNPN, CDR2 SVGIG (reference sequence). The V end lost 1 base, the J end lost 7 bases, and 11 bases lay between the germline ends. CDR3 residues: CAWSGQGVQPQHF. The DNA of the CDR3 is TGTGCCTGGAGTGGGCAGGGTGTACAGCCCCAGCATTTT.

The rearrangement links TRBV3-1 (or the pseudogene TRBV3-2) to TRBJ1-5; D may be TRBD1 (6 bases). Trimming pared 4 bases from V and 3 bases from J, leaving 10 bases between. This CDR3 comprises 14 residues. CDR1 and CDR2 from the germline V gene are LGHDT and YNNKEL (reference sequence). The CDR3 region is CASSLGQLNQPQHF. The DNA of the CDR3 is TGTGCCAGCAGCCTCGGACAGCTCAATCAGCCCCAGCATTTT.

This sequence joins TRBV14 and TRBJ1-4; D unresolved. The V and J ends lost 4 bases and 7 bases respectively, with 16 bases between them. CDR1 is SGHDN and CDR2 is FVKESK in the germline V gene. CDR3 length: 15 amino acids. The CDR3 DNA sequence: TGTGCCAGCAGCCGGTTGAGCAGGCCCCTTGAAAAACTGTTTTTT. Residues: CASSRLSRPLEKLFF. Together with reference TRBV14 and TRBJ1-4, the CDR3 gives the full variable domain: EAGVTQFPSHSVIEKGQTVTLRCDPISGHDNLYWYRRVMGKEIKFLLHFVKESKQDESGMPNNRFLAERTGGTYSTLKVQPAELEDSGVYFCASSRLSRPLEKLFFGSGTQLSVL.

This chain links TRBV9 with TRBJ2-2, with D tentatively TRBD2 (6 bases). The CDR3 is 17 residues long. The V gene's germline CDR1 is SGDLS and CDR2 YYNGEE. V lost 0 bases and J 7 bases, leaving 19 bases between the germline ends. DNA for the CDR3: TGTGCCAGCAGCGTAGCTCCTCCGCCCGGGGGAGGCGGGGAGCTGTTTTTT. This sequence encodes CASSVAPPPGGGGELFF. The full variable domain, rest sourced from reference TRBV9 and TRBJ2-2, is DSGVTQTPKHLITATGQRVTLRCSPRSGDLSVYWYQQSLDQGLQFLIQYYNGEERAKGNILERFSAQQFPDLHSELNLSSLELGDSALYFCASSVAPPPGGGGELFFGEGSRLTVL.

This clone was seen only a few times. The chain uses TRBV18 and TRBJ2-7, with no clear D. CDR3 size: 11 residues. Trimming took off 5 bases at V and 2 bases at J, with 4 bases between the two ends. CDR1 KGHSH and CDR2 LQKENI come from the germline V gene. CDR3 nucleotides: TGTGCCAGCTCAAGCGCCTACGAGCAGTACTTC. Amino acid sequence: CASSSAYEQYF.

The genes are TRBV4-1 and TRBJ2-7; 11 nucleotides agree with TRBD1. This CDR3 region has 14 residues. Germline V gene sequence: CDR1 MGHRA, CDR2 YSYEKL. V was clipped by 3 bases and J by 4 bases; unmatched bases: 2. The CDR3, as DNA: TGCGCCAGCAGCCACGGACAGGGGGCTTACGAGCAGTACTTC. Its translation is CASSHGQGAYEQYF.